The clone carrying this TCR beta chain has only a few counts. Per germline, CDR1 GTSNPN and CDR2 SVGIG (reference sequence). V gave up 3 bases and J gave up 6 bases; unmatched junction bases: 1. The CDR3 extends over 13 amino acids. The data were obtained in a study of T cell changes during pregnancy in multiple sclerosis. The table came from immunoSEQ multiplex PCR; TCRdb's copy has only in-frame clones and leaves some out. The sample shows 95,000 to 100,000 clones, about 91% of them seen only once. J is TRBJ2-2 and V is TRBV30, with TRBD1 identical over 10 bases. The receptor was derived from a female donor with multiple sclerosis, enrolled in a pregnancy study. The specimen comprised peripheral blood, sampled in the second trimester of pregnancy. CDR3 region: CAWRGTGAGELFF. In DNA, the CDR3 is TGTGCCTGGAGGGGGACAGGGGCCGGGGAGCTGTTTTTT.